This TCR beta chain was retrieved from a study of blood T cell repertoires in COVID-19. About the study: Sources were T cells, B-cell-depleted T cells, or PBMCs; the material itself was cDNA or gDNA.

Recruitment covered about 25 US areas and drew participants whose ages spanned about 18 to 100 years. Clinical history reported by participants formed the basis on which cohorts were assigned. Study processing details: Reference gene primers were amplified, and this amplification served to estimate nucleated cell counts. Sequencing was performed with immunoSEQ multiplex PCR; in TCRdb, only in-frame clones are kept and a portion is missing. That table is the source of V, J and clone size, and D and trimming were worked out from the DNA. Here the sample spans about 140,000 clones, 84% being singletons. CDR3 size: 15 residues. V was trimmed by 3 bases and J by 4 bases, leaving 15 bases between them. Germline CDR1 KGHSH, CDR2 LQKENI.

The sequenced sample was PBMCs or T cells enriched from blood (not recorded which). The chain recombines TRBV18 with TRBJ2-5; possible D gene TRBD1, 6 bases. The source is a middle-aged man with acute COVID-19. The CDR3 DNA follows: TGTGCCAGCTCACCCCTTCCGGGACAAGGAGAGACCCAGTACTTC. Translation gives CASSPLPGQGETQYF. Together with reference TRBV18 and TRBJ2-5, the CDR3 gives the full variable domain: NAGVMQNPRHLVRRRGQEARLRCSPMKGHSHVYWYRQLPEEGLKFMVYLQKENIIDESGMPKERFSAEFPKEGPSILRIQQVVRGDSAAYFCASSPLPGQGETQYFGPGTRLLVL.